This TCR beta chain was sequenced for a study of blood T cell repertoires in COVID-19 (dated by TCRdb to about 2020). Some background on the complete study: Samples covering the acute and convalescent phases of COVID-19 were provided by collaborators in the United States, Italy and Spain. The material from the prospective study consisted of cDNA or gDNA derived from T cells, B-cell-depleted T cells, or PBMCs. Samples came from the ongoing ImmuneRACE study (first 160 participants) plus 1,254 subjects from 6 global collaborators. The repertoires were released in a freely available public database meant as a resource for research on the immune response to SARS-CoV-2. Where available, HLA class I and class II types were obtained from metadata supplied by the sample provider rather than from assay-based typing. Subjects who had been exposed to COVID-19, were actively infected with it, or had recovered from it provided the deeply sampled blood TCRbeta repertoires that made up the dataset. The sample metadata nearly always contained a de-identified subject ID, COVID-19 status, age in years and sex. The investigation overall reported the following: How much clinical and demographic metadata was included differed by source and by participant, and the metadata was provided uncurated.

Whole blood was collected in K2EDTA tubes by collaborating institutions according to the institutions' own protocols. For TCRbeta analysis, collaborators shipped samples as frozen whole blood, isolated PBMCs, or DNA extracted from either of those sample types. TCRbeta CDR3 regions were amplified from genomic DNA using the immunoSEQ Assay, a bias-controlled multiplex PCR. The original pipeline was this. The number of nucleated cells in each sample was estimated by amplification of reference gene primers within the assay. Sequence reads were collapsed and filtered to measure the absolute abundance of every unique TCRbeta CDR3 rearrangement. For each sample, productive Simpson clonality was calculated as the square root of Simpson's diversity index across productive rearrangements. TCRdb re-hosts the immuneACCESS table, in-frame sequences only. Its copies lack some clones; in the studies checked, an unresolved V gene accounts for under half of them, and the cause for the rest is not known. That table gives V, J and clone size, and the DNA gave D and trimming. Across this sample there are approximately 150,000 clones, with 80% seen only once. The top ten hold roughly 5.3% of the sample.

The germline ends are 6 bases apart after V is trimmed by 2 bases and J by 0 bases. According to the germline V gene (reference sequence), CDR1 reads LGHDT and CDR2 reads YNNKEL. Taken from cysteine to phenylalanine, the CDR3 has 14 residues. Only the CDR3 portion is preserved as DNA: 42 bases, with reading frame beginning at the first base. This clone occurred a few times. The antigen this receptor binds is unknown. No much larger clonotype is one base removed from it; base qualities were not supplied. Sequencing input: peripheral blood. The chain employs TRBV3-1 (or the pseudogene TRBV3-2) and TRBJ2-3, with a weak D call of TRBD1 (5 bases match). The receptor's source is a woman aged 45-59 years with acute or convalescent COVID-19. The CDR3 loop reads CASSQRQSTDTQYF. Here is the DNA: TGTGCCAGCAGCCAACGACAGAGCACAGATACGCAGTATTTT.